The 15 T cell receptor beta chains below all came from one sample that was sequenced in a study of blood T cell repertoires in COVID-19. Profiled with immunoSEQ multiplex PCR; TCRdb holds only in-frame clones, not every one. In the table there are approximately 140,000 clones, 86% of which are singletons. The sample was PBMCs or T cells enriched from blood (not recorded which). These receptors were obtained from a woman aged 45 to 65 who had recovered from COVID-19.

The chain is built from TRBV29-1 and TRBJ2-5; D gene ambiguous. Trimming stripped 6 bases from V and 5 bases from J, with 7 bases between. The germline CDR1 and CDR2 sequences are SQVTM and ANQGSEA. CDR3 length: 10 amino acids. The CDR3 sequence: CSVESETQYF. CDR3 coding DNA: TGCAGCGTCGAATCGGAGACCCAGTACTTC.

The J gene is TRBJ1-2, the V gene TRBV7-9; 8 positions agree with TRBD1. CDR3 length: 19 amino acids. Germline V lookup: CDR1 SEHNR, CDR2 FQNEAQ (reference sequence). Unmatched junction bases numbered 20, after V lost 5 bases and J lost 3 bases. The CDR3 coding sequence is TGTGCCAGCAGCAAAAGGGTTCAGTTTAGGACAGGGAGGGACTATGGCTACACCTTC. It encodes CASSKRVQFRTGRDYGYTF. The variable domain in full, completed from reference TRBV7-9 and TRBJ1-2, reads DTGVSQNPRHKITKRGQNVTFRCDPISEHNRLYWYRQTLGQGPEFLTYFQNEAQLEKSRLLSDRFSAERPKGSFSTLEIQRTEQGDSAMYLCASSKRVQFRTGRDYGYTFGSGTRLTVV.

The CDR3 DNA follows: TGTGCCAGCACCCCGGGACTTCGCACAGATACGCAGTATTTT. It encodes CASTPGLRTDTQYF. J is TRBJ2-3 and V is TRBV27, with a weak D call TRBD2 (6 bases). The CDR3 has 14 amino acids. The ends were cut back, 7 bases at V and 1 base at J, with 12 bases in the middle. The germline V gene encodes CDR1 MNHEY and CDR2 SMNVEV (reference sequence).

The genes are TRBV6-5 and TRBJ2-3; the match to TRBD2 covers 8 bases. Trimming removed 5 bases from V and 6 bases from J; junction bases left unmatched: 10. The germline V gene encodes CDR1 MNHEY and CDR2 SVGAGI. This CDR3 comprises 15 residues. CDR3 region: CASSPQRGGSDTQYF. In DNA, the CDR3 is TGTGCCAGCAGTCCTCAACGGGGGGGTTCGGATACGCAGTATTTT.

CDR3 sequence reads: CASSQETGRENTGELFF. The CDR3 coding sequence is TGCGCCAGCAGCCAAGAAACGGGCAGGGAGAACACCGGGGAGCTGTTTTTT. The chain carries TRBV4-3 and TRBJ2-2; D perhaps matches TRBD1 (5 bases). This CDR3 region has 17 residues. Trimming shortened V by 0 bases and J by 1 base, and 12 bases separated the two germline ends. CDR1 and CDR2 (germline): LGHNA, YSLEER.

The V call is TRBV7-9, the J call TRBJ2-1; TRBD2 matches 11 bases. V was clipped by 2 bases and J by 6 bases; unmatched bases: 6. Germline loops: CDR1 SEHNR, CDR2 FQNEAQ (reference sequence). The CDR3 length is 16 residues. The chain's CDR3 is CASSLIAGGPTNEQFF. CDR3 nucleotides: TGTGCCAGCAGCTTAATAGCGGGGGGGCCGACCAATGAGCAGTTCTTC.

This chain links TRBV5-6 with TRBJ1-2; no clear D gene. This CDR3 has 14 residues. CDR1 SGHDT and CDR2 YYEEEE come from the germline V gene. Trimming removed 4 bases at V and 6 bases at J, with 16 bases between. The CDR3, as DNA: TGTGCCAGCAGCCGGCGAGGCGCGTTGAATGGCTACACCTTC. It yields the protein CASSRRGALNGYTF.

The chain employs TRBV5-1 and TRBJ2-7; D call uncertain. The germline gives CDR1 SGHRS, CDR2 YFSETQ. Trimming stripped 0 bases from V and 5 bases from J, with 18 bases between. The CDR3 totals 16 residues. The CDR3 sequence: CASSLALPYGLHEQYF. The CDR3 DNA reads TGCGCCAGCAGCTTGGCTCTTCCATACGGGTTGCACGAGCAGTACTTC.

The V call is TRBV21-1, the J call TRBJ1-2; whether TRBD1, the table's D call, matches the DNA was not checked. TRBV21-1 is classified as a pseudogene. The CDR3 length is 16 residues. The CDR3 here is CASSKTRDSPNYGYTF. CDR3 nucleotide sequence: TGTGCCAGCAGCAAAACTCGAGACAGTCCTAACTATGGCTACACCTTC.

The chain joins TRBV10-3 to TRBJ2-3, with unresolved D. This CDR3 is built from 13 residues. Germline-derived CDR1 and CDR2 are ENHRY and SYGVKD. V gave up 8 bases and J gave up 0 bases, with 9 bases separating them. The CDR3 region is CAIVISSTDTQYF. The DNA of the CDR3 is TGTGCCATCGTAATATCTAGCACAGATACGCAGTATTTT.

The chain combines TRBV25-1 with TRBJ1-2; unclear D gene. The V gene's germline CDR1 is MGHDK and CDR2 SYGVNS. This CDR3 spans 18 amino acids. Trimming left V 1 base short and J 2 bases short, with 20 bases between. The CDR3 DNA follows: TGTGCCAGCAGTGAATCCTGGCCGACTCCCTCGGCCAACTATGGCTACACCTTC. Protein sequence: CASSESWPTPSANYGYTF.

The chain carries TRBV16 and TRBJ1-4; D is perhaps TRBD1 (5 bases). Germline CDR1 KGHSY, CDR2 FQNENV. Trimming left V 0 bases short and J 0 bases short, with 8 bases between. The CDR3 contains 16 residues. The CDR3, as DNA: TGTGCCAGCAGCCAATCGGCCAGGGCAACTAATGAAAAACTGTTTTTT. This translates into CASSQSARATNEKLFF.

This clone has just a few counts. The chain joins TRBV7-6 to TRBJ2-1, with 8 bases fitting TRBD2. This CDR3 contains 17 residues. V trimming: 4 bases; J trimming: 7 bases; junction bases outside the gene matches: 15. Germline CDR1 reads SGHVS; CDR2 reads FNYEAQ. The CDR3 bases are TGTGCCAGCAGCTACACCGGGGGGGGGCGAAGGATTAATGAGCAGTTCTTC. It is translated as CASSYTGGGRRINEQFF. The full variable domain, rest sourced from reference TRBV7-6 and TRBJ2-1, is GAGVSQSPRYKVTKRGQDVALRCDPISGHVSLYWYRQALGQGPEFLTYFNYEAQQDKSGLPNDRFSAERPEGSISTLTIQRTEQRDSAMYRCASSYTGGGRRINEQFFGPGTRLTVL.

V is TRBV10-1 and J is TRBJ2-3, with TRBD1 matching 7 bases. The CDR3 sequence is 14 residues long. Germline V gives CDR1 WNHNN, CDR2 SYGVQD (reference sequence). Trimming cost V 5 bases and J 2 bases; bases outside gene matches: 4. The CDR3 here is CASSPGTATDTQYF. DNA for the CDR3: TGCGCCAGCAGTCCTGGGACAGCCACAGATACGCAGTATTTT.

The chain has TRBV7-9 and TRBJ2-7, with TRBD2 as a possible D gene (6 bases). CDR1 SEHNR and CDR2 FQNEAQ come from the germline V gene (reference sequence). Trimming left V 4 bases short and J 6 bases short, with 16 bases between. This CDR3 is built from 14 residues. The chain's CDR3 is CASSSSGGLGEQYF. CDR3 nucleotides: TGTGCCAGCAGCTCGTCCGGGGGATTGGGCGAGCAGTACTTC.